Listed below are T cell receptor beta chains from one sample, sequenced in a study of T cell changes during pregnancy in multiple sclerosis. The table came from immunoSEQ multiplex PCR; TCRdb's copy has only in-frame clones and leaves some out. Of 60,000 to 75,000 clones listed, under 95% are singletons. Sequenced material: CD8+ T cells from peripheral blood mononuclear cells, taken in the second trimester of pregnancy. These receptors came from a female donor with multiple sclerosis, enrolled in a pregnancy study. CDR3s include the opening cysteine and the closing phenylalanine or tryptophan. D genes are given only for firm matches. Clone size is not always given. Where it is, it says once, few, many or a class for expanded clones.

TRBJ2-7	-	12	TRBV29-1	TRBD1	TGCAGCGTTGAAGATGACAGGGCCGAGCAGTACTTC	CSVEDDRAEQYF
TRBJ1-1	-	14	TRBV19	-	TGTGCCAGCCCTATAGGGGATATGAACACTGAAGCTTTCTTT	CASPIGDMNTEAFF
TRBJ1-1	-	18	TRBV28	TRBD1	TGTGCCAGCAGCCCCCGGCGGAGGGGGCTACTGATGAACACTGAAGCTTTCTTT	CASSPRRRGLLMNTEAFF
TRBJ1-4	-	10	TRBV6-1	-	TGTGCCGCGGGGGGGAAAAAACTGTTTTTT	CAAGGKKLFF
TRBJ1-1	-	14	TRBV9	TRBD1	TGTGCCAGCAGCGCCGGACAGGGGAACACTGAAGCTTTCTTT	CASSAGQGNTEAFF
TRBJ2-5	-	14	TRBV6-1	-	TGTGCCAGCAGTGAACCAATGGGAGAAGAGACCCAGTACTTC	CASSEPMGEETQYF
TRBJ2-7	-	13	TRBV2	TRBD2	TGTGCCACCCCGGGACTAGCGCCCTACGAGCAGTACTTC	CATPGLAPYEQYF
TRBJ2-7	-	15	TRBV4-1	TRBD1	TGCGCCAGCAGCCGAGGGGGGACAGGGGTTAACGAGCAGTACTTC	CASSRGGTGVNEQYF
TRBJ2-1	-	15	TRBV27	-	TGTGCCAGCAGTTTAGCGGGCGCAAGGTACAATGAGCAGTTCTTC	CASSLAGARYNEQFF
TRBJ1-5	-	16	TRBV4-2	-	TGTGCCAGCAGCCAGGACGAGGGGGTAAATAGTCAGCCCCAGCATTTT	CASSQDEGVNSQPQHF
TRBJ2-2	-	15	TRBV27	TRBD1	TGTGCCAGCAGTCTTAGACAGGGGAACACCGGGGAGCTGTTTTTT	CASSLRQGNTGELFF
TRBJ2-7	-	15	TRBV4-3	TRBD2	TGCGCCAGCAGCCAAGGACTAGCGGGAGTCTACGAGCAGTACTTC	CASSQGLAGVYEQYF
TRBJ1-2	once	15	TRBV14	-	TGTGCCAGCAGCCCAAATCCCACTCATTACTATGGCTACACCTTC	CASSPNPTHYYGYTF
TRBJ2-1	-	14	TRBV5-4	TRBD2	TGTGCCAGCAGCTTAGCGGGAGGGATCAATGAGCAGTTCTTC	CASSLAGGINEQFF
TRBJ1-2	-	17	TRBV28	TRBD1	TGTGCCAGCAGCCAGACCTCCGGACAGGGGCCTATCGATGGCTACACCTTC	CASSQTSGQGPIDGYTF
TRBJ1-1	-	13	TRBV7-2	-	TGTGCCAGCAGCTTGCGGGAGCCCCATGAACGCTTCTTT	CASSLREPHERFF
TRBJ2-1	-	15	TRBV7-9	TRBD1	TGTGCCAGCAGGTTGGGAGTAGGGGGCCAAAATGAGCAGTTCTTC	CASRLGVGGQNEQFF
TRBJ1-5	-	13	TRBV27	-	TGTGCCAGCAGTTCTGTGTCGAATCAGCCCCAGCATTTT	CASSSVSNQPQHF
TRBJ2-7	-	11	TRBV28	-	TGTGCCAGCAGTCCAAACTACGAGCAGTACTTC	CASSPNYEQYF
TRBJ1-1	-	17	TRBV27	-	TGTGCCAGCAGTTTATACCCCCTGACAGGATTGAACACTGAAGCTTTCTTT	CASSLYPLTGLNTEAFF
TRBJ1-5	-	16	TRBV6-6	-	TGTGCCAGCAGTTACGGGGCTGATTATAGCAATCAGCCCCAGCATTTT	CASSYGADYSNQPQHF
TRBJ1-1	-	14	TRBV7-9	TRBD1	TGTGCCAGCAGCTCGGAGGACAGGGCTGACGAAGCTTTCTTT	CASSSEDRADEAFF
TRBJ2-7	-	14	TRBV7-9	TRBD1	TGTGCCAGCAGCGACCGGGACAGACCCTACGAGCAGTACTTC	CASSDRDRPYEQYF
TRBJ2-1	-	16	TRBV30	TRBD2	TGTGCCTGGAGTCGAGCGGCCAGCGGGAGTGGCAATGAGCAGTTCTTC	CAWSRAASGSGNEQFF
TRBJ1-3	-	14	TRBV4-1	-	TGCGCCAGCAGCCCGGGATTCTATGGAAACACCATATATTTT	CASSPGFYGNTIYF
TRBJ2-1	-	14	TRBV9	-	TGTGCCAGCAGCGACTACAGCGGAAGGGATGAGCAGTTCTTC	CASSDYSGRDEQFF
TRBJ2-7	-	14	TRBV11-3	TRBD2	TGTGCCAGCAGGGGCGGGAGGCCACCCTACGAGCAGTACTTC	CASRGGRPPYEQYF
TRBJ2-7	-	12	TRBV29-1	-	TGCAGCGTTGATGCAGGGCCCCACGAGCAGTACTTC	CSVDAGPHEQYF
TRBJ2-7	-	17	TRBV11-2	TRBD2	TGTGCCAGCAGCTCCTCCCTTGGACTAGCGGCAACCTACGAGCAGTACTTC	CASSSSLGLAATYEQYF
TRBJ2-3	-	15	TRBV19	-	TGTGCCAGTAGTATCCGTGGGGGCAGGGGAGATACGCAGTATTTT	CASSIRGGRGDTQYF
TRBJ1-1	-	17	TRBV9	TRBD1	TGTGCCAGCAGCGGGATCGGACAGGGTTTTATGAACACTGAAGCTTTCTTT	CASSGIGQGFMNTEAFF
TRBJ2-7	-	15	TRBV28	TRBD2	TGTGCCAGCAGCCCTGGGACTAGCATTCTCTACGAGCAGTACTTC	CASSPGTSILYEQYF
TRBJ2-7	-	15	TRBV4-1	-	TGCGCCAGCAGCCAAGTAAGGGAGATAACCTACGAGCAGTACTTC	CASSQVREITYEQYF
TRBJ2-7	-	17	TRBV4-2	TRBD2	TGTGCCAGCAGCCAAGACAGGAAAGCGGGAGAGGGGCACGAGCAGTACTTC	CASSQDRKAGEGHEQYF
TRBJ2-7	-	16	TRBV7-9	TRBD2	TGTGCCAGCAGCTTAGCGACTAGCGGGAGGGCCTACGAGCAGTACTTC	CASSLATSGRAYEQYF
TRBJ2-1	-	16	TRBV4-2	TRBD2	TGTGCCAGCAGCCAAGATACTAGCGGGTCGGTGAATGAGCAGTTCTTC	CASSQDTSGSVNEQFF
TRBJ2-1	-	16	TRBV7-9	TRBD1	TGTGCCAGCAGCTTAGGGGGACAGGGTGATGGCAATGAGCAGTTCTTC	CASSLGGQGDGNEQFF
TRBJ1-1	few	18	TRBV4-1	TRBD1	TGCGCCAGCAGCCAAGATCGAGGGGACAGGGTGATGAACACTGAAGCTTTCTTT	CASSQDRGDRVMNTEAFF
TRBJ2-7	-	20	TRBV29-1	TRBD2	TGCAGCGTTGAAGGCCGGGGGACGACTAGCGGGAGGGCCGGGACCTACGAGCAGTACTTC	CSVEGRGTTSGRAGTYEQYF
TRBJ2-1	-	12	TRBV4-1	-	TGCGCCAGCAGAGTCTGGACGGGGGAGCAGTTCTTC	CASRVWTGEQFF
TRBJ2-1	-	15	TRBV7-7	-	TGTGCCAGCAGCTTTGGACTCGCGTTCGACAATGAGCAGTTCTTC	CASSFGLAFDNEQFF
TRBJ2-7	-	14	TRBV4-2	-	TGTGCCAGCAGCCTCAGGTCGGGAGAGGGCGAGCAGTACTTC	CASSLRSGEGEQYF
TRBJ2-7	-	13	TRBV4-3	-	TGCGCCAGCAGCCAAGGCGGCGGCTACGAGCAGTACTTC	CASSQGGGYEQYF
TRBJ2-1	-	15	TRBV19	-	TGTGCCAGTCGCAGGGACTCACATGTTCTAGATGAGCAGTTCTTC	CASRRDSHVLDEQFF
TRBJ2-7	-	14	TRBV9	TRBD2	TGTGCCAGCAGCGTAGGAGCGGGAGGCTACGAGCAGTACTTC	CASSVGAGGYEQYF
TRBJ2-2	-	15	TRBV25-1	TRBD1	TGTGCCAGCAGTGGGGGACAGTCGAACACCGGGGAGCTGTTTTTT	CASSGGQSNTGELFF
TRBJ2-7	-	13	TRBV15	-	TGTGCCACCAGCAGAGATAATGGGAGGAGTCAAAGGTTC	CATSRDNGRSQRF
TRBJ2-5	-	15	TRBV4-3	-	TGCGCCAGCAGCCAAGATCAGGGTCGTAGGGAGACCCAGTACTTC	CASSQDQGRRETQYF